This TCR beta chain appears in the sequencing data of a study of blood T cell repertoires in COVID-19. The CDR3 has 15 amino acids. Germline CDR1 reads LNHDA; CDR2 reads SQIVND (reference sequence). V shed 1 base and J 8 bases; nucleotides not matched to a gene: 7. Original data processing: Cell counts per sample came from amplifying reference gene primers. Using immunoSEQ multiplex PCR, the repertoire was profiled, and TCRdb retains in-frame clones only, with some absent. D and trimming come from the DNA, and the V and J calls and clone size come from that table. This table holds about 240,000 clones, over 80% found once. Ages ranged from 18 to 89 years, with residence in more than 20 US areas.

The chain is built from TRBV19 and TRBJ2-4, with 8 bases lining up with TRBD1. Sequencing was carried out using PBMCs or T cells enriched from blood (not recorded which). This TCR derives from a woman in her thirties with acute COVID-19. The CDR3 protein is CASSIVHRGSDIQYF. Written as DNA, the CDR3 is TGTGCCAGTAGTATAGTCCACAGGGGGAGTGACATTCAGTACTTC.